This T cell receptor (beta chain) appears in the sequencing data of a study of blood T cell repertoires in COVID-19. J was trimmed by 7 bases and V by 4 bases; bases with no gene match: 3. The CDR3 consists of 12 residues. From germline, CDR1 is KGHSH and CDR2 LQKENI. Method: immunoSEQ multiplex PCR; TCRdb's copy keeps in-frame clones and lacks some. The sample records roughly 150,000 clones, just under 90% being singletons. This chain joins TRBV18 and TRBJ1-2; 7 nucleotides agree with TRBD1. The receptor's source is a woman between 65 and 79 years old with COVID-19, enrolled during active disease. The sample consisted of peripheral blood. CDR3 loop: CASSQRQGGYTF. The CDR3 coding sequence is TGTGCCAGCTCACAGAGACAGGGTGGCTACACCTTC.